This T cell receptor beta chain was observed in a study of CD8+CD57+ T cells in acquired aplastic anemia. Profiling that covered TCR beta VDJ and CDR3 relied on genomic DNA as its template. TCRdb analysed the reads with MiXCR anew, one entry per CDR3 protein. The table has under 200,000 distinct CDR3 sequences, around 52% seen once. This CDR3 contains 16 residues. Germline lookup yields CDR1 DFQATT and CDR2 SNEGSKA (reference sequence). Unmatched junction bases numbered 14, after V lost 3 bases and J lost 9 bases. Those patients picked for sequencing had displayed CD8+CD57+ cell expansion on flow cytometry. The blood sampling took place in patients who had so far received no therapy.

The gene calls are TRBV20-1 and TRBJ2-1; 10 bases match TRBD2. The sample comprised sorted CD4+, CD8+, or CD8+CD57+ T cells (not recorded which) from PBMCs. This clonotype was sampled from a human donor with aplastic anemia. The CDR3 reads CSASSASGSNVGEQFF. The CDR3 DNA sequence: TGCAGTGCTAGTTCGGCTAGCGGGAGTAATGTCGGTGAGCAGTTCTTC.